This T cell receptor beta chain was identified during a study of blood T cell repertoires in COVID-19 (dated by TCRdb to 2018 to 2020). Turning to the overall study: Samples covering the acute and convalescent phases of COVID-19 were provided by collaborators in the United States, Italy and Spain. Samples came from the ongoing ImmuneRACE study (first 160 participants) plus 1,254 subjects from 6 global collaborators. The prospective study material was composed of cDNA or gDNA derived from T cells, B-cell-depleted T cells, or PBMCs. Nearly every sample came with metadata listing a de-identified subject ID, COVID-19 status, age in years and sex. Deeply sampled blood TCRbeta repertoires from subjects exposed to, actively infected with, or recovered from COVID-19 were included in the dataset. Where available, HLA class I and class II types were taken from metadata supplied by the sample provider and were not determined by assay-based typing. A freely available public database, intended as a resource for researchers studying the immune response to SARS-CoV-2, is where the repertoires were released.

TCRbeta CDR3 regions were amplified from genomic DNA using the immunoSEQ Assay, a bias-controlled multiplex PCR. The authors processed their data as follows. Within the assay, amplification of reference gene primers was used to estimate how many nucleated cells each sample contained. To quantify the absolute abundance of each unique TCRbeta CDR3 rearrangement, sequence reads were collapsed and filtered. For each sample, productive Simpson clonality was calculated by taking the square root of Simpson's diversity index across productive rearrangements. TCRdb mirrors the immuneACCESS table, restricted to in-frame sequences. Some clones are absent from its copies; in checked studies, under half trace to an unresolved V gene, and the reason for the others is unknown. V, J and clone size are those of that table, while D and trimming were read from the DNA. Across this sample there are roughly 350,000 clones, with approximately 87% seen only once. In total, the top ten clones hold 6% to 7% of the sample.

CDR3 length: 18 amino acids, cysteine to phenylalanine. Only the CDR3 DNA is retained, 54 bases long and in frame from the first base. V is trimmed back by 0 bases and J by 1 base, and the junction contains 9 bases that no gene match accounts for. The germline V gene supplies CDR1 MGHRA and CDR2 YSYEKL. In Seattle, one collaborating source enrolled patients while the infection was active and tracked those patients longitudinally over the course of disease. Whole blood was collected in K2EDTA tubes by collaborating institutions according to the institutions' own protocols. For TCRbeta analysis, collaborators shipped samples as frozen whole blood, isolated PBMCs, or DNA extracted from either of those sample types. General findings and caveats noted by the study authors: How much clinical and demographic metadata was included differed by source and by participant, and the metadata was provided uncurated.

As for this clone: Its cognate antigen has yet to be identified. Base-call qualities are not available, and no considerably larger clone is one nucleotide away.

The source of this sequence is a woman aged 45-65 years with COVID-19, enrolled during active disease. The sequence is built from TRBV4-1 and TRBJ1-1; TRBD1 agrees with 9 junctional bases. Sequences were obtained from peripheral blood. The DNA reads as follows: TGCGCCAGCAGCCAAGATTGGACAGGGGTCCGGAAGAACACTGAAGCTTTCTTT. Its translation is CASSQDWTGVRKNTEAFF.